The TCR beta chain under discussion was sequenced for a study of cytomegalovirus exposure and HLA in healthy donors. Regarding the study as a whole: The listing of some 170 TCR beta chains classed them as cytomegalovirus-associated.

In the PCR, 60 Vbeta and 13 Jbeta primers were used. Profiling relied on immunoSEQ multiplex PCR, and the TCRdb table lists in-frame clones only, not all of them. The profile shows approximately 100,000 clones, 60% to 75% of them singletons. The CDR3 runs to 13 residues. Germline CDR1 reads SGHRS; CDR2 reads YFSETQ. The germline V and J ends were trimmed by 4 bases and 6 bases, with 13 bases remaining between them. Concerning this clone: Its antigen remains unidentified.

The V gene is TRBV5-1, the J gene TRBJ1-2, with D perhaps TRBD1 (6 bases). This receptor was identified in a man aged 40-49 years in good health and CMV-seropositive. What was sequenced was PBMCs. CDR3 protein: CASSLGGAHGYTF. For the CDR3, the DNA is TGCGCCAGCAGCCTAGGGGGGGCCCATGGCTACACCTTC.